Below are 27 T cell receptor beta chains sequenced from a single sample in a study of shared clonotypes between healthy human individuals. Sequenced by immunoSEQ multiplex PCR; TCRdb stores in-frame clones only, minus some. The sample records over 2,000,000 clones, around 95% being singletons. CD8 cells classed as naive were CD45RO-negative and positively selected for CCR7, excluding terminally differentiated effector memory CD45RA+ cells. The sequencing input was naive CD8+ T cells from PBMCs. These receptors were collected from a man younger than 30 in good health. Some clones in this sample may be carry-over from other donors' samples.

The gene calls are TRBV25-1 and TRBJ2-3; the D is unclear. The length of the CDR3 is 14 residues. Between the trimmed V and J ends, which lost 2 bases and 2 bases, there was a span of 8 bases. Germline values: CDR1 MGHDK, CDR2 SYGVNS. CDR3 loop: CASSELRTTDTQYF. CDR3 nucleotide sequence: TGTGCCAGCAGTGAACTCCGTACCACAGATACGCAGTATTTT.

Points on this clone: Other DNA sequences in this specimen translate into the identical CDR3. V usage is TRBV11-2 and J usage is TRBJ1-1; 10 bases match TRBD1. Germline V CDR1 and CDR2: SGHAT, FQNNGV. The V and J ends lost 4 bases and 1 base, in that order; junction bases with no gene match: 3. This CDR3 has 15 residues. In DNA, the CDR3 is TGTGCCAGCAGCTCTAGACAGGGGGCGAACACTGAAGCTTTCTTT. As protein: CASSSRQGANTEAFF.

CDR3 nucleotide sequence: TGTGCCAGCAGTGTAGCCTTTACGGGAACCTACAATGAGCAGTTCTTC. Translated, it gives CASSVAFTGTYNEQFF. J is TRBJ2-1 and V is TRBV25-1, with D tentatively TRBD2 (5 bases). Trimming took 4 bases from V and 2 from J, leaving 15 bases between them. Looked up from germline, CDR1 is MGHDK and CDR2 is SYGVNS. CDR3 length: 16 amino acids.

V usage is TRBV30 and J usage is TRBJ2-2; TRBD2 is a possible D gene (6 bases). The germline V gene has CDR1 GTSNPN and CDR2 SVGIG (reference sequence). The CDR3 covers 13 residues. V was clipped by 1 base and J by 6 bases, with 9 bases between them. CDR3 DNA sequence: TGTGCCTGGAGTGGGTCTAGCGCCGGGGAGCTGTTTTTT. It codes for CAWSGSSAGELFF.

This chain joins TRBV7-9 and TRBJ1-4, with D possibly being TRBD1 (5 bases). Per germline, CDR1 SEHNR and CDR2 FQNEAQ (reference sequence). The CDR3 runs 14 residues. Trimming took off 1 base at V and 8 bases at J, with 11 bases between the two ends. The CDR3 loop is CASSLGGRAEKLFF. Written as DNA, the CDR3 is TGTGCCAGCAGCTTAGGGGGCAGGGCCGAAAAACTGTTTTTT.

A single count supports this clone. The chain's CDR3 is CASRHQGRSVNEQFF. The CDR3 DNA sequence: TGTGCCAGTAGACACCAGGGCCGGTCAGTGAATGAGCAGTTCTTC. The chain is built from TRBV19 and TRBJ2-1; a weak D match, TRBD1 (5 bases). V dropped 6 bases and J dropped 7 bases, with 19 bases sitting between them. The germline V gene encodes CDR1 LNHDA and CDR2 SQIVND (reference sequence). The CDR3 consists of 15 residues.

The chain joins TRBV27 to TRBJ2-5, with 10 bases lining up with TRBD2. The CDR3 covers 16 residues. Germline loops: CDR1 MNHEY, CDR2 SMNVEV (reference sequence). The trim removed 8 bases at V and 4 bases at J, leaving 13 bases unmatched. The CDR3 bases are TGTGCCAGCCACGGAGGGGCTAGCGGGAGTGGAGAGACCCAGTACTTC. Protein: CASHGGASGSGETQYF.

With respect to this clone: The sample carries other DNA sequences with the same CDR3. The rearrangement links TRBV6-5 to TRBJ2-7; the match to TRBD2 covers 9 bases. This CDR3 comprises 14 residues. Germline V CDR1 and CDR2: MNHEY, SVGAGI. The trim removed 3 bases at V and 3 bases at J, leaving 3 bases unmatched. The CDR3 sequence: CASSYSGSHYEQYF. As DNA, the CDR3 is TGTGCCAGCAGTTATAGCGGGAGCCACTACGAGCAGTACTTC.

The J gene is TRBJ2-7, the V gene TRBV27; TRBD2 aligns across 11 bases. Germline assignment: CDR1 MNHEY and CDR2 SMNVEV (reference sequence). CDR3 length equals 14 residues. V was pared by 5 bases and J by 3 bases, with 3 bases of the junction left unmatched. The CDR3 region has the DNA TGTGCCAGCAGTACCGGGACTAGCGGCTACGAGCAGTACTTC. This encodes CASSTGTSGYEQYF.

The chain carries TRBV12-5 and TRBJ1-1; perhaps TRBD1 as D (5 bases). The length of the CDR3 is 12 residues. The germline gives CDR1 LGHNT, CDR2 FRNRAP. V dropped 5 bases and J dropped 12 bases, with 16 bases sitting between them. The CDR3: CASGGTPPGSFF. Written as DNA, the CDR3 is TGTGCTAGTGGTGGGACCCCGCCCGGTTCTTTCTTT.

The genes are TRBV29-1 and TRBJ1-1; D gene uncertain. This CDR3 has 14 residues. V was shortened by 8 bases and J by 0 bases, with 16 bases between the two germline ends. CDR1 and CDR2 from the germline V gene are SQVTM and ANQGSEA. The CDR3 coding sequence is TGCAGCTACGTCCTGGTAGCCATGAACACTGAAGCTTTCTTT. It specifies CSYVLVAMNTEAFF.

The chain is built from TRBV28 and TRBJ1-1; 9 bases align to TRBD1. The CDR3 runs to 15 residues. Germline CDR1 MDHEN, CDR2 SYDVKM. Trimming at V came to 6 bases and at J to 1 base, leaving 6 bases not matched to a gene. The CDR3: CASRRGDRENTEAFF. DNA of the CDR3: TGTGCCAGCAGGCGCGGGGACAGGGAGAACACTGAAGCTTTCTTT.

The chain combines TRBV19 with TRBJ2-7, with D tentatively TRBD2 (6 bases). The germline V and J ends were trimmed by 4 bases and 1 base, with 11 bases remaining between them. In germline, CDR1 is LNHDA, CDR2 SQIVND (reference sequence). This CDR3 contains 14 residues. In DNA, the CDR3 is TGTGCCAGTAGTAACTGGGACTTGTCCTACGAGCAGTACTTC. Encoded protein: CASSNWDLSYEQYF.

CDR3: CSVVNPEQFF. In DNA, the CDR3 is TGCAGCGTTGTTAACCCTGAGCAGTTCTTC. V is TRBV29-1 and J is TRBJ2-1, with D uncertain. Trimming took off 4 bases at V and 9 bases at J, with 7 bases between the two ends. The length of the CDR3 is 10 residues. Germline V gene sequence: CDR1 SQVTM, CDR2 ANQGSEA.

J is TRBJ2-1 and V is TRBV27; 7 bases map to TRBD2. The V and J ends lost 8 bases and 3 bases, in that order; junction bases with no gene match: 7. Germline values: CDR1 MNHEY, CDR2 SMNVEV (reference sequence). This CDR3 spans 14 amino acids. The CDR3 nucleotides are TGTGCCAGCCAGGCAGCTAGCGGCTACAATGAGCAGTTCTTC. Amino acid sequence: CASQAASGYNEQFF.

This chain uses TRBV15 with TRBJ2-5; D remains ambiguous. The end of the DNA fits TRBJ2-7 better, so the J call may be wrong. This CDR3 contains 13 residues. CDR1 and CDR2 from the germline V gene are LNHNV and YYDKDF (reference sequence). The CDR3 nucleotides are TGTGCCACCAGCAGAGGCAATGTGGGCGAGCAGTACTTC. Translating gives CATSRGNVGEQYF.

The table lists this clone with a count of one. The chain links TRBV7-6 to TRBJ2-2; D tentatively reads TRBD1 or TRBD2 (7 bases each). Germline V CDR1 and CDR2: SGHVS, FNYEAQ. The CDR3 runs 15 residues. The ends were cut back, 5 bases at V and 4 bases at J, with 14 bases in the middle. CDR3 loop: CASSVTGEGTGELFF. The CDR3 nucleotides read TGTGCCAGCAGCGTCACAGGGGAGGGCACCGGGGAGCTGTTTTTT.

V gene TRBV9 combines with J gene TRBJ2-5; 9 positions match TRBD1. This CDR3 is built from 14 residues. V lost 1 base, J lost 5 bases, and 3 bases stayed unmatched. Looked up from germline, CDR1 is SGDLS and CDR2 is YYNGEE. DNA for the CDR3: TGTGCCAGCAGCGTATGGACAGGGGATGAGACCCAGTACTTC. As protein: CASSVWTGDETQYF. Variable domain in full (rest from reference TRBV9 and TRBJ2-5): DSGVTQTPKHLITATGQRVTLRCSPRSGDLSVYWYQQSLDQGLQFLIQYYNGEERAKGNILERFSAQQFPDLHSELNLSSLELGDSALYFCASSVWTGDETQYFGPGTRLLVL.

V and J are TRBV28 and TRBJ1-6; a weak D match, TRBD1 (5 bases). This CDR3 spans 13 amino acids. Trimming took 11 bases from V and 7 from J, leaving 15 bases between them. Germline loops: CDR1 MDHEN, CDR2 SYDVKM. The CDR3 protein is CAGGTYENSPLHF. CDR3 DNA: TGTGCCGGCGGGACTTATGAAAATTCACCCCTCCACTTT. Full variable domain (missing parts from reference TRBV28 and TRBJ1-6): DVKVTQSSRYLVKRTGEKVFLECVQDMDHENMFWYRQDPGLGLRLIYFSYDVKMKEKGDIPEGYSVSREKKERFSLILESASTNQTSMYLCAGGTYENSPLHFGNGTRLTVT.

This chain uses TRBV19 with TRBJ2-7; 7 bases align to TRBD1. The CDR3 extends over 14 amino acids. CDR1 is LNHDA, CDR2 SQIVND, per germline (reference sequence). V dropped 5 bases and J dropped 4; count of bases not matched to a gene: 8. The CDR3 DNA reads TGTGCCAGTAGTCCGGACAGGATAGTGTACGAGCAGTACTTC. Encoded protein: CASSPDRIVYEQYF.

The CDR3 protein is CASSQVPWDRGYNEQFF. Written as DNA, the CDR3 is TGTGCCAGCAGCCAAGTGCCATGGGACAGGGGGTACAATGAGCAGTTCTTC. The genes are TRBV4-2 and TRBJ2-1, with 11 positions matching TRBD1. The V gene's germline CDR1 is LGHNA and CDR2 YNFKEQ. The V gene end was trimmed by 1 base and the J gene end by 4 bases; junction bases not matched to a gene: 6. CDR3 length: 17 amino acids.

With regard to this clone: The sample has other DNA sequences that encode this CDR3 too. The chain links TRBV30 to TRBJ2-3, with D unresolved. The CDR3 runs to 11 residues. With 4 bases removed from V and 5 bases from J, the gap between germline ends came to 7 bases. Germline values: CDR1 GTSNPN, CDR2 SVGIG (reference sequence). CDR3 residues: CAWTLGDTQYF. The CDR3 DNA sequence: TGTGCCTGGACGCTGGGAGATACGCAGTATTTT.

The chain carries TRBV6-6 and TRBJ2-5; 7 bases match TRBD1. The ends lost 3 bases at V and 3 bases at J; junction bases unmatched: 4. The V gene's germline CDR1 is MNHNY and CDR2 SVGAGI (reference sequence). The CDR3 length is 14 residues. CDR3 DNA: TGTGCCAGCAGTTATATTACAGGGGAAGAGACCCAGTACTTC. Amino acids: CASSYITGEETQYF.

The genes are TRBV2 and TRBJ1-2, with 9 bases that match TRBD1. Germline V gene lookup returns CDR1 SNHLY and CDR2 FYNNEI. V shed 7 bases, J shed 4 bases, and the junction held 19 bases outside the gene matches. This CDR3 is 18 amino acids long. The CDR3 is CASKGKRDRDSLGYGYTF. CDR3 DNA sequence: TGTGCCAGCAAGGGGAAGAGGGACAGGGATAGTTTAGGCTATGGCTACACCTTC. Variable domain in full (rest from reference TRBV2 and TRBJ1-2): EPEVTQTPSHQVTQMGQEVILRCVPISNHLYFYWYRQILGQKVEFLVSFYNNEISEKSEIFDDQFSVERPDGSNFTLKIRSTKLEDSAMYFCASKGKRDRDSLGYGYTFGSGTRLTVV.

The chain is built from TRBV9 and TRBJ2-7; D uncertain. There are 14 residues in the CDR3. Germline V gene data show CDR1 as SGDLS and CDR2 as YYNGEE. V was pared by 5 bases and J by 2 bases, with 14 bases between. For the CDR3, the DNA is TGTGCCAGCAGTAATAGGGAATCCACCTACGAGCAGTACTTC. Translation gives CASSNRESTYEQYF.

CDR3: CASSEGQPNTEAFF. In nucleotides, the CDR3 is TGTGCCAGCAGTGAAGGACAGCCGAACACTGAAGCTTTCTTT. The V call is TRBV6-1, the J call TRBJ1-1, with D tentatively TRBD1 (5 bases). V was clipped by 1 base and J by 1 base, with 7 bases between them. Germline V lookup: CDR1 MNHNS, CDR2 SASEGT. CDR3 length: 14 residues.

The genes are TRBV7-3 and TRBJ2-1; maybe TRBD1 (5 bases). The V end was cut by 1 base, the J end by 0 bases, with 13 bases between. Germline V gives CDR1 SGHTA, CDR2 FQGTGA. CDR3 size: 17 residues. CDR3 residues: CASSLRGGGYSYNEQFF. Here the CDR3 DNA reads TGTGCCAGCAGCTTAAGGGGCGGCGGATACTCCTACAATGAGCAGTTCTTC.